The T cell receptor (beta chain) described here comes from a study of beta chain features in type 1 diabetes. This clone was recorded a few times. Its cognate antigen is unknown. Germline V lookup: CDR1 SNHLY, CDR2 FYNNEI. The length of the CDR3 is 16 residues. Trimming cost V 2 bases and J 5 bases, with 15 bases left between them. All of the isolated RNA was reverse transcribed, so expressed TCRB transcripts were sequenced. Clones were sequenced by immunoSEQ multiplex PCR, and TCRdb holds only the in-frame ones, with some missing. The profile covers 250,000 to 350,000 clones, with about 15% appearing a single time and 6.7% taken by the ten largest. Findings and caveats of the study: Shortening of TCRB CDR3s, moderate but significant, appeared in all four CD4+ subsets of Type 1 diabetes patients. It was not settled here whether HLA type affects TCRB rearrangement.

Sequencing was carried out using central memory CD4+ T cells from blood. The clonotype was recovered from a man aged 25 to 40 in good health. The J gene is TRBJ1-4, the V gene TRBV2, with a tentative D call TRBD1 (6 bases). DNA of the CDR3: TGTGCCAGCAGTGAATCCTCAGGGAGGGGGAATGAAAAACTGTTTTTT. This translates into CASSESSGRGNEKLFF.